In its sample, the clone carrying this TCR beta chain was seen once. When the RNA was reverse transcribed, random hexamers were used with an input of about 0.5 to 1 ug. By means of immunoSEQ multiplex PCR, TCR beta CDR3 spanning 54 Vbeta and 13 Jbeta underwent amplification. TCRdb used MiXCR to reprocess the immunoSEQ multiplex PCR reads, holding one entry per CDR3 protein. The top ten hold approximately 0.2% of the sample, which has a few hundred thousand distinct CDR3 sequences, 70% to 90% seen once. The sample is drawn from a study of CD8 T cells in Susac syndrome. Sequencing of TCR beta drew on CD8+ and CD4+ T cells from blood. The CDR3 has 13 amino acids. V lost 1 base and J lost 8, with 8 bases in between. Germline values: CDR1 SGHAT, CDR2 FQNNGV.

Sequenced material: CD8+ T cells from PBMCs. The source of this sequence is a human donor with multiple sclerosis. The chain links TRBV11-2 to TRBJ1-4, with no clear D. This CDR3 reads CASSLAEGEKLFF. The CDR3, as DNA: TGTGCCAGCAGCTTAGCGGAAGGGGAAAAACTGTTTTTT.